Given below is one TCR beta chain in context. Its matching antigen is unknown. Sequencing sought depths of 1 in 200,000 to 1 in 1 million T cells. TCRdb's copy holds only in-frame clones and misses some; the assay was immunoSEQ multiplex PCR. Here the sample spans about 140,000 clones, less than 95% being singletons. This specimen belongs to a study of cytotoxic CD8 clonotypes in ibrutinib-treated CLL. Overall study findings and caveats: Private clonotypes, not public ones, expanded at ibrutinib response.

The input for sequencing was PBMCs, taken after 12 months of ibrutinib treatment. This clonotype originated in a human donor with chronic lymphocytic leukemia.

CDR3 in DNA: TGTGCCAGCAGCTTCCCAAACTCCCGCTCCTACGAGCAGTACTTC. It is translated as CASSFPNSRSYEQYF. The chain is built from TRBV7-2 and TRBJ2-7; D ambiguous. CDR1 and CDR2 (germline): SGHTA, FQGNSA. V shed 3 bases and J shed 0 bases, with 12 bases lying between them. The CDR3 has 15 residues.